This T cell receptor (beta chain) appears in the sequencing data of a study of blood T cell repertoires in COVID-19. As for the study in general: Samples came from the United States, Italy and Spain, spanning acute and convalescent COVID-19.

V gave up 3 bases and J gave up 5 bases; unmatched junction bases: 6. The CDR3 totals 15 residues. Looked up from germline, CDR1 is SGDLS and CDR2 is YYNGEE. The data were produced by immunoSEQ multiplex PCR, yet TCRdb's version contains in-frame clones alone and is incomplete. The profile covers 280,000 or so clones, with 80% to 90% appearing a single time and around 2.1% taken by the ten largest. Sequencing was carried out using PBMCs or T cells enriched from blood (not recorded which). This chain uses TRBV9 with TRBJ1-4; 8 nucleotides agree with TRBD1. The TCR comes from a young man who had recovered from COVID-19. The CDR3 region has the DNA TGTGCCAGCAGCGGACGACAGGGGTCAAATGAAAAACTGTTTTTT. Its translation: CASSGRQGSNEKLFF.